A single TCR beta chain is shown here with its context. What it recognizes is unknown. There were no recent acute infections or vaccinations among the donors, who were healthy HIV-negative adults. The data were taken from a study of shared clonotypes between healthy human individuals. About the study: Each donor's CD8 memory used one plate, CD8 naive two, each CD4 subset three.

The germline CDR1 and CDR2 sequences are PRHDT and FYEKMQ (reference sequence). The CDR3 covers 12 residues. V lost 3 bases to trimming and J lost 2 bases, with 3 bases between them. The table came from immunoSEQ multiplex PCR; TCRdb's copy has only in-frame clones and leaves some out. The sample holds 950,000 to 1,300,000 clones, approximately 76% seen once. Study-wide findings and caveats: Generally, estimated richness proved larger in naive subsets than it did in memory subsets.

The specimen sequenced was memory CD4+ T cells sorted from blood. The subset is: CD45RA-negative fraction. The chain joins TRBV13 to TRBJ2-3, with D unclear. The clonotype comes from a man aged 18 to 30 in good health. The CDR3 reads CASSFPTDTQYF. The CDR3, as DNA: TGTGCCAGCAGCTTCCCCACAGATACGCAGTATTTT.